Below are 17 T cell receptor beta chains sequenced from a single sample in a study of blood T cell repertoires in COVID-19. Measured with immunoSEQ multiplex PCR; TCRdb has only the in-frame clones, and not every one. Here the sample spans approximately 69,000 clones, roughly 80% being singletons. The sequenced sample was peripheral blood. The receptors derive from a man aged 50-60 years with COVID-19, enrolled during active disease.

CDR3 sequence reads: CASSYLGEGLNEQFF. DNA of the CDR3: TGTGCCAGCAGTTACCTCGGGGAAGGGCTCAATGAGCAGTTCTTC. The chain is built from TRBV6-6 and TRBJ2-1; possibly TRBD2 for D (5 bases). Germline CDR1 MNHNY, CDR2 SVGAGI (reference sequence). The CDR3 extends over 15 amino acids. Trimming pared 2 bases from V and 6 bases from J, leaving 14 bases between.

The chain has TRBV7-9 and TRBJ2-2; no clear D gene. CDR3 length: 15 residues. The V and J ends lost 5 bases and 0 bases respectively, with 10 bases between them. CDR1 and CDR2 from the germline V gene are SEHNR and FQNEAQ (reference sequence). CDR3 sequence: CASSLQVTNTGELFF. The CDR3 DNA reads TGTGCCAGCAGCCTTCAGGTTACGAACACCGGGGAGCTGTTTTTT.

Here the CDR3 reads CASSIRQVNEQFF. Here the CDR3 DNA reads TGCGCCAGCAGCATAAGACAGGTTAATGAGCAGTTCTTC. The rearrangement joins TRBV5-1 to TRBJ2-1, with a tentative D call TRBD1 (6 bases). The germline V and J ends were trimmed by 4 bases and 7 bases, with 12 bases remaining between them. CDR3 length: 13 amino acids. Germline V CDR1 and CDR2: SGHRS, YFSETQ. The full variable domain, in which reference TRBV5-1 and TRBJ2-1 provide the parts outside the CDR3, is KAGVTQTPRYLIKTRGQQVTLSCSPISGHRSVSWYQQTPGQGLQFLFEYFSETQRNKGNFPGRFSGRQFSNSRSEMNVSTLELGDSALYLCASSIRQVNEQFFGPGTRLTVL.

The table lists this clone with a count of one. The chain employs TRBV19 and TRBJ2-7; D may be TRBD2 (6 bases). Germline lookup yields CDR1 LNHDA and CDR2 SQIVND (reference sequence). This CDR3 is 13 amino acids long. Trimming cost V 4 bases and J 5 bases, with 12 bases left between them. The DNA for the CDR3 is TGTGCCAGTAGTAGACTAGGGCGCGACGAGCAGTACTTC. Amino acid sequence: CASSRLGRDEQYF.

The chain employs TRBV3-1 (or the pseudogene TRBV3-2) and TRBJ1-6; 10 nucleotides align to TRBD1. Germline V gene lookup returns CDR1 LGHDT and CDR2 YNNKEL (reference sequence). The CDR3 is made up of 15 amino acids. V lost 7 bases, J lost 9 bases, and 9 bases stayed unmatched. The CDR3: CASTRQGQGSSPLHF. The CDR3 DNA follows: TGTGCCAGCACCCGCCAGGGACAGGGGTCTTCACCCCTCCACTTT.

The chain employs TRBV5-4 and TRBJ2-7; 9 bases are shared with TRBD1. The trim removed 4 bases at V and 0 bases at J, leaving 2 bases unmatched. CDR3 length: 14 amino acids. Germline CDR1 reads SGHNT; CDR2 reads YYREEE (reference sequence). Here the CDR3 reads CASSPDRGSYEQYF. For the CDR3, the DNA is TGTGCCAGCAGCCCGGACAGGGGCTCCTACGAGCAGTACTTC.

The V gene is TRBV23-1, the J gene TRBJ1-1; 9 nucleotides agree with TRBD1. TRBV23-1 is flagged as an ORF with uncertain function. V dropped 0 bases and J dropped 4; count of bases not matched to a gene: 6. This CDR3 has 16 amino acids. The DNA of the CDR3 is TGCGCCAGCAGTCAATCGACAGGGGGGGGATGCACTGAAGCTTTCTTT. Protein: CASSQSTGGGCTEAFF.

V is TRBV7-9 and J is TRBJ2-5; D perhaps matches TRBD2 (5 bases). The CDR3 is made up of 16 amino acids. V dropped 3 bases and J dropped 0 bases, with 14 bases sitting between them. From germline, CDR1 is SEHNR and CDR2 FQNEAQ (reference sequence). This CDR3 reads CASSFYRGSDQETQYF. The CDR3 DNA follows: TGTGCCAGCAGCTTCTATCGGGGTTCGGACCAAGAGACCCAGTACTTC.

V is TRBV15 and J is TRBJ2-2; TRBD1 agrees at 8 bases. The CDR3 sequence is 16 residues long. CDR1 is LNHNV and CDR2 is YYDKDF in the germline V gene (reference sequence). With 7 bases clipped from V and 4 bases from J, the junction kept 11 bases outside the gene matches. The CDR3 spells CATTTGGQGATGELFF. CDR3 nucleotide sequence: TGTGCCACCACCACCGGAGGACAGGGTGCCACCGGGGAGCTGTTTTTT.

The rearrangement joins TRBV7-9 to TRBJ1-1, with TRBD1 matching 12 bases. There are 14 residues in the CDR3. J was trimmed by 6 bases and V by 8 bases; bases with no gene match: 7. Per the germline V gene, CDR1 is SEHNR and CDR2 is FQNEAQ (reference sequence). CDR3 protein: CASGTGGVGAEAFF. CDR3 nucleotides: TGTGCCAGCGGGACAGGGGGCGTCGGGGCTGAAGCTTTCTTT.

V usage is TRBV20-1 and J usage is TRBJ2-3, with D maybe TRBD2 (5 bases). From germline, CDR1 is DFQATT and CDR2 SNEGSKA (reference sequence). CDR3 size: 13 residues. V was cut by 3 bases and J by 8 bases, with 15 bases left in between. CDR3 protein: CSASLVVSGTQYF. CDR3 nucleotides: TGCAGTGCTAGTTTAGTAGTGAGCGGTACGCAGTATTTT.

This rearrangement joins TRBV7-3 to TRBJ2-7; D may be TRBD2 (6 bases). Germline loops: CDR1 SGHTA, CDR2 FQGTGA. V lost 0 bases and J 3 bases, leaving 9 bases between the germline ends. The CDR3 length is 14 residues. The CDR3 sequence is CASSLTGGNYEQYF. CDR3 coding DNA: TGTGCCAGCAGCTTAACTGGAGGGAACTACGAGCAGTACTTC.

In this sample, this clone turned up once. This chain connects TRBV7-6 to TRBJ2-7; D ambiguous. CDR1 and CDR2 from the germline V gene are SGHVS and FNYEAQ. V lost 4 bases to trimming and J lost 0 bases, with 10 bases between them. This CDR3 spans 14 amino acids. CDR3 DNA: TGTGCCAGCAGCTCCTTGCCGAGCTCCTACGAGCAGTACTTC. Its protein is CASSSLPSSYEQYF.

CDR3 sequence reads: CASSVWRDQETQYF. The CDR3, as DNA: TGTGCCAGCAGCGTCTGGAGAGATCAAGAGACCCAGTACTTC. This sequence joins TRBV9 and TRBJ2-5; D is unclear. This CDR3 has 14 amino acids. Looked up from germline, CDR1 is SGDLS and CDR2 is YYNGEE. The V end was cut by 2 bases, the J end by 2 bases, with 10 bases between.

The chain joins TRBV5-6 to TRBJ2-7; perhaps TRBD2 as D (7 bases). CDR1 and CDR2 from the germline V gene are SGHDT and YYEEEE. The CDR3 is made up of 14 amino acids. Trimming took off 3 bases at V and 2 bases at J, with 12 bases between the two ends. CDR3 region: CASSSGRGAYEQYF. The CDR3 nucleotides read TGTGCCAGCAGCTCGGGGAGGGGGGCCTACGAGCAGTACTTC.

The chain links TRBV6-1 to TRBJ2-3, with D perhaps TRBD2 (5 bases). Germline V lookup: CDR1 MNHNS, CDR2 SASEGT. V lost 3 bases, J lost 3 bases, and 16 bases lay in between. The CDR3 sequence is 16 residues long. CDR3 protein: CASSDPLGGGTDTQYF. The DNA for the CDR3 is TGTGCCAGCAGTGACCCACTAGGAGGTGGGACAGATACGCAGTATTTT.

This chain joins TRBV5-3 and TRBJ2-3, with TRBD2 matching 7 bases. TRBV5-3 is reported as an ORF; its role is uncertain. Trimming took 5 bases from V and 5 from J; bases not matched to a gene: 20. CDR3 size: 18 residues. The CDR3 sequence is CARSNHTGTNIRGDTQYF. In DNA form, the CDR3 reads TGTGCCAGAAGTAACCACACCGGGACTAACATCAGAGGAGATACGCAGTATTTT.